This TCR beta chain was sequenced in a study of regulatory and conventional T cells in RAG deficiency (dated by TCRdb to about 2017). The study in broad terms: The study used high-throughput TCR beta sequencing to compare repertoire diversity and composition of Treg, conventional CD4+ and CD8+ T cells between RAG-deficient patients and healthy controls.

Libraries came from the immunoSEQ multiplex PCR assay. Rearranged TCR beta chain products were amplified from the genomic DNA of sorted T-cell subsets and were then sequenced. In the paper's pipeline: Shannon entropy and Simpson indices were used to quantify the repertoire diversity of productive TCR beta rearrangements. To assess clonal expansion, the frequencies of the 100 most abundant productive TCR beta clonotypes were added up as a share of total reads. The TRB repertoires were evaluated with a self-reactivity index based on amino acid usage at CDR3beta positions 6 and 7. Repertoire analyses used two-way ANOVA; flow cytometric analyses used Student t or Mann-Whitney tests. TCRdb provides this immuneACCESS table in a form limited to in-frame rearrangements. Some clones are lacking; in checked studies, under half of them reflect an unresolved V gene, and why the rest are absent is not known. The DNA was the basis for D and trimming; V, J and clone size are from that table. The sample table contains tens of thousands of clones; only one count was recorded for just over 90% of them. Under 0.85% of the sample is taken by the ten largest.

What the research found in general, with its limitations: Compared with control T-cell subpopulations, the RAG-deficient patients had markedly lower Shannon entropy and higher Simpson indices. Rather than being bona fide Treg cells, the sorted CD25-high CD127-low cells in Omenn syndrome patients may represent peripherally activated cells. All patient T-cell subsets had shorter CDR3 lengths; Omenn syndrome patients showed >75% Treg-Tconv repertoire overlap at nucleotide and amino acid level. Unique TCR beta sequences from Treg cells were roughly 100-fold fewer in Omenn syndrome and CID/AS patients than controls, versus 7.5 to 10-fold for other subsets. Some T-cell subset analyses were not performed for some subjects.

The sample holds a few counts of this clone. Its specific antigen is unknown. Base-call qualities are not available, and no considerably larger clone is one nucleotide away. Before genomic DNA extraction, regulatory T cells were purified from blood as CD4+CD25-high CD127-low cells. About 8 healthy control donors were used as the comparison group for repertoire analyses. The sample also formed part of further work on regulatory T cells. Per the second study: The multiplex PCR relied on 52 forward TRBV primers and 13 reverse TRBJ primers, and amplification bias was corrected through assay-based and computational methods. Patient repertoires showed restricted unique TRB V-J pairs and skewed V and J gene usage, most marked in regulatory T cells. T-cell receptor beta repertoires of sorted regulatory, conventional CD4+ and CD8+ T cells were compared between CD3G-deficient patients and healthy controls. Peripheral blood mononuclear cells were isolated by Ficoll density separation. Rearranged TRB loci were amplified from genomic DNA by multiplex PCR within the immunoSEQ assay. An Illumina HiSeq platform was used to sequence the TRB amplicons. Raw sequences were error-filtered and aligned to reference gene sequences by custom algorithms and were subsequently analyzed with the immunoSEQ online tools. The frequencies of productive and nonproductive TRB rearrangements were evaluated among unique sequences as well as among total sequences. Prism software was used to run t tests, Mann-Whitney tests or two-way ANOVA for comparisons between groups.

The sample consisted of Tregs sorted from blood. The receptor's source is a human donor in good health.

The CDR3 here reads CASSKNEGLAGPQFF. The base sequence is TGTGCCAGCAGCAAAAACGAAGGACTAGCGGGGCCTCAGTTCTTC. The chain employs TRBV2 and TRBJ2-1; TRBD2 agrees with 12 junctional bases. The CDR3 starts with the cysteine, ends with the phenylalanine, and has 15 residues. Only the CDR3 DNA stays, 45 bases, in frame from base 1. Compared with germline, V lacks 6 bases and J lacks 13 bases; bases without a gene match: 13. The CDR1 and CDR2 encoded by the germline V gene are SNHLY and FYNNEI.